This T cell receptor beta chain originates from a study of cytomegalovirus exposure and HLA in healthy donors. On the study more broadly: The use of the same platform for the 90 to 150 validation repertoires and the roughly 630 first-cohort repertoires was reported by a later analysis. Study results and caveats: Researchers reported that a few CMV-associated chains were confirmed in vitro as CMV antigen-specific. Altogether, 150 to 200 TCR beta chains were recorded as cytomegalovirus-associated.

Trimming took off 1 base at V and 5 bases at J, with 6 bases between the two ends. CDR3 length: 12 amino acids. The germline CDR1 and CDR2 sequences are LNHDA and SQIVND (reference sequence). Produced via immunoSEQ multiplex PCR; TCRdb's table is partial and in-frame only. The table has some 80,000 clones, approximately 96% seen once; the top ten hold 1.3%. On this clone: Antigen specificity is unknown.

These donors were members of the approximately 110-subject validation cohort, a group separate from the roughly 670-subject first cohort. The clonotype originates from a woman aged 18 to 35 in good health and CMV-seronegative. V is TRBV19 and J is TRBJ2-7, with D hard to call. The sample was PBMCs. This chain's CDR3 is CASSIGPHEQYF. CDR3 sequence (DNA): TGTGCCAGTAGTATAGGGCCCCACGAGCAGTACTTC.